The 32 T cell receptor beta chains reported below all come from one sample, sequenced in a study of Ad26.COV2.S vaccination and SARS-CoV-2 variants. The protocol was immunoSEQ multiplex PCR, while the TCRdb copy is restricted to in-frame clones and leaves out a portion. The sample has 300,000 to 400,000 clones, roughly 91% seen once. The treatment is: around 19 received Ad26.COV2.S at low or high dose, single or two shots; 5 received placebo; per-sample allocation not given. Collection of the samples took place on day 63 after the first injection of vaccine or placebo. The starting material was peripheral blood, obtained in a trial of Ad26.COV2.S vaccine versus placebo. These TCRs come from a person aged 18 to 59 who received the Ad26.COV2.S COVID-19 vaccine or a placebo.

The rearrangement uses TRBV7-9 and TRBJ2-7, with D maybe TRBD1 (5 bases). CDR3 length: 13 residues. Germline V gives CDR1 SEHNR, CDR2 FQNEAQ (reference sequence). V shed 5 bases and J shed 7 bases, with 15 bases lying between them. In DNA, the CDR3 is TGTGCCAGCAGCGAGCCAGGGCTAGAAGAGCAGTACTTC. It codes for CASSEPGLEEQYF.

The chain recombines TRBV5-1 with TRBJ1-1, with D tentatively TRBD1 (6 bases). The CDR3 loop spans 18 amino acids. The germline V gene encodes CDR1 SGHRS and CDR2 YFSETQ. V lost 0 bases and J lost 0, with 18 bases in between. The CDR3, as DNA: TGCGCCAGCAGCTTGGCAGGCGGCGGGGGCGCCATGAACACTGAAGCTTTCTTT. This encodes CASSLAGGGGAMNTEAFF.

In its sample, this clone ranks as medium-sized. The V call is TRBV2, the J call TRBJ2-7; 8 bases align to TRBD1. Germline V gives CDR1 SNHLY, CDR2 FYNNEI. V was pared by 9 bases and J by 0 bases, with 7 bases of the junction left unmatched. CDR3 size: 14 residues. The chain's CDR3 is CASDSGGLSYEQYF. CDR3 bases: TGTGCCAGTGACTCAGGGGGCCTCTCCTACGAGCAGTACTTC.

The chain carries TRBV4-1 and TRBJ1-2; 11 bases match TRBD1. V lost 3 bases and J lost 7; bases outside the gene matches: 16. Germline assignment: CDR1 MGHRA and CDR2 YSYEKL. The CDR3 is made up of 18 amino acids. This CDR3 reads CASSHNKGTGGFLSGYTF. Written as DNA, the CDR3 is TGCGCCAGCAGCCACAACAAGGGGACAGGGGGTTTTTTAAGTGGCTACACCTTC.

The gene calls are TRBV5-6 and TRBJ2-6; tentatively, D is TRBD1 (6 bases). Trimming took off 4 bases at V and 3 bases at J, with 14 bases between the two ends. CDR3 length: 16 residues. Germline CDR1 SGHDT, CDR2 YYEEEE. Written as DNA, the CDR3 is TGTGCCAGCAGCATATTTAGGACAGTTGGGGCCAACGTCCTGACTTTC. Protein product: CASSIFRTVGANVLTF. Supplemented by reference TRBV5-6 and TRBJ2-6, the full variable domain reads DAGVTQSPTHLIKTRGQQVTLRCSPKSGHDTVSWYQQALGQGPQFIFQYYEEEERQRGNFPDRFSGHQFPNYSSELNVNALLLGDSALYLCASSIFRTVGANVLTFGAGSRLTVL.

The CDR3 DNA follows: TGTGCCAGCAGCGCACTCATGAACACTGAAGCTTTCTTT. Amino acids: CASSALMNTEAFF. The chain is built from TRBV9 and TRBJ1-1, with unresolved D. V was pared by 3 bases and J by 0 bases, with 6 bases between. The germline gives CDR1 SGDLS, CDR2 YYNGEE. The CDR3 totals 13 residues.

This chain connects TRBV7-9 to TRBJ2-5; the D is unclear. Trimming pared 5 bases from V and 5 bases from J, leaving 21 bases between. The CDR3 is 16 amino acids. Germline CDR1 is SEHNR and CDR2 is FQNEAQ (reference sequence). DNA for the CDR3: TGTGCCAGCAGCCCCCCGTCGGTTCGGCGGATTGAGACCCAGTACTTC. It yields the protein CASSPPSVRRIETQYF.

The chain employs TRBV15 and TRBJ2-1; 8 bases align to TRBD1. V lost 5 bases and J lost 4; bases outside the gene matches: 4. CDR1 is LNHNV, CDR2 YYDKDF, per germline (reference sequence). The CDR3 sequence is 14 residues long. The CDR3 is CATSRTGQYNEQFF. For the CDR3, the DNA is TGTGCCACCAGCCGGACAGGGCAGTACAATGAGCAGTTCTTC.

There are many counts of this clone. The chain joins TRBV19 to TRBJ2-2, with 7 nucleotides matching TRBD1. Germline V gene lookup returns CDR1 LNHDA and CDR2 SQIVND (reference sequence). V dropped 7 bases and J dropped 7; count of bases not matched to a gene: 15. The CDR3 has 16 residues. The CDR3 nucleotides read TGTGCCAGTACCCGGATGGGCGGCAGGGGGAACGGGGAGCTGTTTTTT. Translation gives CASTRMGGRGNGELFF. Full variable domain (outside the CDR3, taken from reference TRBV19 and TRBJ2-2): DGGITQSPKYLFRKEGQNVTLSCEQNLNHDAMYWYRQDPGQGLRLIYYSQIVNDFQKGDIAEGYSVSREKKESFPLTVTSAQKNPTAFYLCASTRMGGRGNGELFFGEGSRLTVL.

This clone occurred once. CDR3 in DNA: TGCGCCAGCAGCCCCTACGCCGGGACAGGGGGCAATCAGCCCCAGCATTTT. This gives the protein CASSPYAGTGGNQPQHF. This chain connects TRBV4-1 to TRBJ1-5; 10 bases align to TRBD1. Germline CDR1 is MGHRA and CDR2 is YSYEKL. The V segment lost 4 bases and the J segment 2 bases; nucleotides outside the gene matches: 8. The CDR3 has 17 amino acids.

The chain recombines TRBV9 with TRBJ2-7; D remains ambiguous. Germline V gene lookup returns CDR1 SGDLS and CDR2 YYNGEE. The germline V and J ends were trimmed by 3 bases and 6 bases, with 16 bases remaining between them. This CDR3 contains 14 residues. The CDR3 coding sequence is TGTGCCAGCAGCGCCATCCCAGAGATTGGCGAGCAGTACTTC. It is translated as CASSAIPEIGEQYF. The whole variable domain, remainder taken from reference TRBV9 and TRBJ2-7, is DSGVTQTPKHLITATGQRVTLRCSPRSGDLSVYWYQQSLDQGLQFLIQYYNGEERAKGNILERFSAQQFPDLHSELNLSSLELGDSALYFCASSAIPEIGEQYFGPGTRLTVT.

The chain joins TRBV7-9 to TRBJ2-7; D gene unclear. V shed 4 bases and J shed 2 bases, with 6 bases lying between them. Germline CDR1 SEHNR, CDR2 FQNEAQ (reference sequence). This CDR3 spans 12 amino acids. CDR3 nucleotide sequence: TGTGCCAGCAGCTCGTTAACCTACGAGCAGTACTTC. Translating it yields CASSSLTYEQYF.

The table lists this clone with a count of one. The chain uses TRBV13 and TRBJ2-3, with D perhaps matching TRBD2 (5 bases). Germline V lookup: CDR1 PRHDT, CDR2 FYEKMQ (reference sequence). The CDR3 length is 15 residues. Between the trimmed V and J ends, which lost 2 bases and 1 base, there was a span of 10 bases. The CDR3 loop reads CASSLWRARTDTQYF. For the CDR3, the DNA is TGTGCCAGCAGCTTATGGCGGGCTCGCACAGATACGCAGTATTTT.

The chain couples TRBV7-6 to TRBJ2-1; 14 nucleotides line up with TRBD2. The germline gives CDR1 SGHVS, CDR2 FNYEAQ. V lost 1 base to trimming and J lost 4 bases; unmatched junction nucleotides: 18. CDR3 length equals 22 residues. CDR3 in amino acids: CASSLVPGLAGGRGGIYNEQFF. Written as DNA, the CDR3 is TGTGCCAGCAGCTTAGTCCCCGGACTAGCGGGGGGCCGGGGCGGGATTTACAATGAGCAGTTCTTC. Complete variable domain (other parts from reference TRBV7-6 and TRBJ2-1): GAGVSQSPRYKVTKRGQDVALRCDPISGHVSLYWYRQALGQGPEFLTYFNYEAQQDKSGLPNDRFSAERPEGSISTLTIQRTEQRDSAMYRCASSLVPGLAGGRGGIYNEQFFGPGTRLTVL.

The rearrangement joins TRBV7-9 to TRBJ1-1; the D gene is possibly TRBD1 (6 bases). Germline CDR1 reads SEHNR; CDR2 reads FQNEAQ (reference sequence). V lost 2 bases to trimming and J lost 1 base, with 11 bases between them. The CDR3 is made up of 15 amino acids. The CDR3 loop is CASSLLGQTNTEAFF. The CDR3 nucleotides read TGTGCCAGCAGCTTATTAGGACAGACGAACACTGAAGCTTTCTTT.

The CDR3 reads CASSYSMANTGELFF. DNA for the CDR3: TGTGCCAGCAGTTACTCGATGGCGAACACCGGGGAGCTGTTTTTT. The chain combines TRBV6-2 or TRBV6-3 with TRBJ2-2; D uncertain. CDR1 and CDR2 from the germline V gene are MNHEY and SVGEGT. This CDR3 comprises 15 residues. V dropped 0 bases and J dropped 0 bases, with 5 bases sitting between them.

The genes are TRBV27 and TRBJ1-6, with 9 bases identical to TRBD1. Germline trimming cut 0 bases from V and 9 bases from J; bases unmatched to any gene: 3. This CDR3 is 15 amino acids long. Germline CDR1 is MNHEY and CDR2 is SMNVEV (reference sequence). CDR3 sequence reads: CASSLSADRGSPLHF. In DNA, the CDR3 is TGTGCCAGCAGTTTATCCGCGGACAGGGGTTCACCCCTCCACTTT.

The chain is built from TRBV5-4 and TRBJ2-5; 9 bases match TRBD2. The V and J ends lost 4 bases and 5 bases, in that order; junction bases with no gene match: 21. This CDR3 spans 19 amino acids. Germline loops: CDR1 SGHNT, CDR2 YYREEE (reference sequence). The CDR3 DNA reads TGTGCCAGCAGCCCCGATCCAGGGCGCCTAGCGGGAAGGAGGGAGACCCAGTACTTC. This translates into CASSPDPGRLAGRRETQYF.

The chain uses TRBV6-5 and TRBJ2-1; D not resolved. There are 13 residues in the CDR3. Germline V gene data show CDR1 as MNHEY and CDR2 as SVGAGI. The V and J ends lost 8 bases and 9 bases respectively, with 17 bases between them. The CDR3 spells CASSALGSGEQFF. The CDR3 DNA reads TGTGCCAGCTCAGCCCTGGGGTCGGGTGAGCAGTTCTTC.

The CDR3 region has the DNA TGTGCCAGCAGCTCGGTTGGGCGGGACACTGAAGCTTTCTTT. Protein: CASSSVGRDTEAFF. This chain links TRBV7-9 with TRBJ1-1; D not certain. Trimming shortened V by 4 bases and J by 3 bases, and 12 bases separated the two germline ends. This CDR3 has 14 residues. Germline CDR1 SEHNR, CDR2 FQNEAQ (reference sequence).

This chain links TRBV4-3 with TRBJ1-1, with D unclear. This CDR3 has 13 amino acids. The V and J ends lost 4 bases and 7 bases respectively, with 13 bases between them. Germline lookup yields CDR1 LGHNA and CDR2 YSLEER. The CDR3 sequence: CASSPHTAGEAFF. The CDR3, as DNA: TGCGCCAGCAGCCCCCATACAGCAGGTGAAGCTTTCTTT.

The chain recombines TRBV24-1 with TRBJ2-3; D may be TRBD2 (7 bases). With 2 bases removed from V and 5 bases from J, the gap between germline ends came to 13 bases. The CDR3 is made up of 15 amino acids. Looked up from germline, CDR1 is KGHDR and CDR2 is SFDVKD. CDR3 coding DNA: TGTGCCACCAGTGATTCCGGGGGGCTTGAAGATACGCAGTATTTT. The encoded protein is CATSDSGGLEDTQYF.

For the CDR3, the DNA is TGTGCCAGCTCACCGACCGGGACAGGAGTCATTCTCGGGGCCAACGTCCTGACTTTC. Translation: CASSPTGTGVILGANVLTF. The rearrangement joins TRBV18 to TRBJ2-6, with 8 bases matching TRBD1. CDR3 length equals 19 residues. Germline V gene lookup returns CDR1 KGHSH and CDR2 LQKENI. After removal of 3 bases from V and 4 bases from J, the junction contained 14 bases not matched to a gene. Complete variable domain (other parts from reference TRBV18 and TRBJ2-6): NAGVMQNPRHLVRRRGQEARLRCSPMKGHSHVYWYRQLPEEGLKFMVYLQKENIIDESGMPKERFSAEFPKEGPSILRIQQVVRGDSAAYFCASSPTGTGVILGANVLTFGAGSRLTVL.

V gene TRBV6-4 combines with J gene TRBJ2-2, with TRBD2 identical over 10 bases. The germline CDR1 and CDR2 sequences are MRHNA and SNTAGT. J gave up 0 bases and V 6 bases, and 7 bases lay outside the gene matches. This CDR3 is built from 17 residues. The CDR3 DNA reads TGTGCCAGCAGACCCTTTAGCGGGGGGCCGAACACCGGGGAGCTGTTTTTT. Translated, it gives CASRPFSGGPNTGELFF.

The chain carries TRBV5-5 and TRBJ2-3; TRBD2 aligns across 7 bases. The CDR3 runs 15 residues. Germline V lookup: CDR1 SGHKS, CDR2 YYEKEE (reference sequence). V was pared by 3 bases and J by 0 bases, with 4 bases of the junction left unmatched. The CDR3 spells CASSWSSGSTDTQYF. The CDR3 DNA reads TGTGCCAGCAGCTGGTCTAGCGGTAGCACAGATACGCAGTATTTT.

The V call is TRBV4-2, the J call TRBJ1-5; 7 bases are a match to TRBD1. Germline assignment: CDR1 LGHNA and CDR2 YNFKEQ. The CDR3 covers 15 residues. Losses at the gene ends were 4 bases for V and 3 bases for J; bases not matched to a gene: 6. The chain's CDR3 is CASSPRDSPNQPQHF. The CDR3 bases are TGTGCCAGCAGCCCCCGGGACAGCCCCAATCAGCCCCAGCATTTT.

This clone has only one observation. This chain joins TRBV27 and TRBJ1-2; no reliable D call. This CDR3 has 15 residues. With 3 bases removed from V and 4 bases from J, the gap between germline ends came to 15 bases. Germline assignment: CDR1 MNHEY and CDR2 SMNVEV (reference sequence). The CDR3 is CASSLHKGAAYGYTF. CDR3 in DNA: TGTGCCAGCAGTTTGCATAAAGGCGCCGCCTATGGCTACACCTTC.

CDR3 sequence reads: CASSLVGDTGELFF. The CDR3 nucleotides are TGTGCCAGCAGCTTAGTGGGGGACACCGGGGAGCTGTTTTTT. This chain uses TRBV7-9 with TRBJ2-2; either TRBD1 or TRBD2 may fit D (5 bases each). Trimming stripped 1 base from V and 3 bases from J, with 6 bases between. CDR3 length: 14 residues. Per germline, CDR1 SEHNR and CDR2 FQNEAQ (reference sequence).

This clone has just one count. V and J are TRBV24-1 and TRBJ2-1; no reliable D call. CDR1 KGHDR and CDR2 SFDVKD come from the germline V gene. Trimming pared 5 bases from V and 7 bases from J, leaving 8 bases between. The CDR3 has 12 amino acids. CDR3 bases: TGTGCCACCAGTGGCATGGGAAATGAGCAGTTCTTC. Amino acid sequence: CATSGMGNEQFF.

This chain joins TRBV18 and TRBJ2-1; 10 bases map to TRBD1. The J segment lost 8 bases and the V segment lost 3 bases, leaving 7 bases of the junction unmatched. Looked up from germline, CDR1 is KGHSH and CDR2 is LQKENI. The CDR3 loop spans 15 amino acids. The CDR3 region has the DNA TGTGCCAGCTCACCTCCGGGACAGGGGAGGGATGAGCAGTTCTTC. It encodes CASSPPGQGRDEQFF.

The V gene is TRBV9, the J gene TRBJ2-5, with 12 nucleotides matching TRBD2. J gave up 1 base and V 3 bases, and 4 bases lay outside the gene matches. The length of the CDR3 is 16 residues. From germline, CDR1 is SGDLS and CDR2 YYNGEE. CDR3 loop: CASSDGTSGLQETQYF. CDR3 in DNA: TGTGCCAGCAGCGACGGGACTAGCGGGCTCCAAGAGACCCAGTACTTC. The full variable domain, its missing parts supplied by reference TRBV9 and TRBJ2-5, is DSGVTQTPKHLITATGQRVTLRCSPRSGDLSVYWYQQSLDQGLQFLIQYYNGEERAKGNILERFSAQQFPDLHSELNLSSLELGDSALYFCASSDGTSGLQETQYFGPGTRLLVL.

The chain combines TRBV27 with TRBJ2-1; 10 nucleotides align to TRBD1. The CDR3 extends over 18 amino acids. Losses at the gene ends were 3 bases for V and 4 bases for J; bases not matched to a gene: 12. CDR1 and CDR2 (germline): MNHEY, SMNVEV (reference sequence). In nucleotides, the CDR3 is TGTGCCAGCAGTTTTTCCTCCGGGACAGGGGAACGATACAATGAGCAGTTCTTC. This sequence encodes CASSFSSGTGERYNEQFF.